These 8 T cell receptor beta chains share one sample of origin, sequenced in a study of cytomegalovirus exposure and HLA in healthy donors. PCR was performed using 60 Vbeta and 13 Jbeta primers. The repertoire was sequenced with immunoSEQ multiplex PCR; TCRdb's copy has only in-frame clones and lacks some. The data contain around 190,000 clones, about four fifths of them seen just once; the ten biggest clones take up roughly 3%. The sequenced material came from PBMCs. These TCRs come from a female donor in good health and CMV-seronegative.

The chain links TRBV15 to TRBJ2-3; D not certain. V lost 0 bases and J lost 4, with 5 bases in between. The CDR3 is made up of 13 amino acids. Germline lookup yields CDR1 LNHNV and CDR2 YYDKDF (reference sequence). The CDR3 bases are TGTGCCACCAGCAGAGATCCCGCAGATACGCAGTATTTT. Its protein is CATSRDPADTQYF.

DNA for the CDR3: TGTGCCAGCAGCTTAGGGACAGGGTTTTCTCATGGCTACACCTTC. Translation: CASSLGTGFSHGYTF. V is TRBV7-9 and J is TRBJ1-2; 8 nucleotides match TRBD1. The CDR3 loop spans 15 amino acids. Per germline, CDR1 SEHNR and CDR2 FQNEAQ (reference sequence). V lost 1 base to trimming and J lost 6 bases; unmatched junction nucleotides: 7.

This clone was picked up a small number of times. The J gene is TRBJ1-1, the V gene TRBV5-1; 10 bases match TRBD1. V lost 3 bases, J lost 1 base, and 0 bases stayed unmatched. Looked up from germline, CDR1 is SGHRS and CDR2 is YFSETQ. The CDR3 length is 14 residues. CDR3 sequence reads: CASSWDRGNTEAFF. The CDR3 DNA follows: TGCGCCAGCAGCTGGGACAGGGGGAACACTGAAGCTTTCTTT. The full variable domain, completed using reference TRBV5-1 and TRBJ1-1, is KAGVTQTPRYLIKTRGQQVTLSCSPISGHRSVSWYQQTPGQGLQFLFEYFSETQRNKGNFPGRFSGRQFSNSRSEMNVSTLELGDSALYLCASSWDRGNTEAFFGQGTRLTVV.

This chain links TRBV4-2 with TRBJ2-6; 7 bases line up with TRBD1. CDR1 is LGHNA, CDR2 YNFKEQ, per germline. V was clipped by 4 bases and J by 0 bases; unmatched bases: 18. The CDR3 is 21 amino acids. CDR3 residues: CASSLRRGPNKASSGANVLTF. The DNA for the CDR3 is TGTGCCAGCAGCCTCAGAAGGGGGCCTAATAAGGCAAGCTCTGGGGCCAACGTCCTGACTTTC.

V usage is TRBV19 and J usage is TRBJ2-3, with 10 bases matching TRBD2. V trimming: 3 bases; J trimming: 3 bases; junction bases outside the gene matches: 3. In germline, CDR1 is LNHDA, CDR2 SQIVND (reference sequence). This CDR3 is 15 amino acids long. The CDR3 nucleotides read TGTGCCAGTAGTATGCTAGCGGGAGTTACAGATACGCAGTATTTT. It codes for CASSMLAGVTDTQYF.

The rearrangement uses TRBV28 and TRBJ1-4, with D tentatively TRBD1 (5 bases). This CDR3 comprises 16 residues. Germline V CDR1 and CDR2: MDHEN, SYDVKM. Trimming took off 3 bases at V and 2 bases at J, with 13 bases between the two ends. The CDR3 DNA sequence: TGTGCCAGCAGTTTTGGGATCTGGGGCACTAATGAAAAACTGTTTTTT. It is translated as CASSFGIWGTNEKLFF.

The gene calls are TRBV7-2 and TRBJ1-1, with unresolved D. This CDR3 has 14 amino acids. Germline V lookup: CDR1 SGHTA, CDR2 FQGNSA. V was cut by 5 bases and J by 1 base, with 11 bases left in between. CDR3 bases: TGTGCCAGCAGCGAGACATCCCAGAACACTGAAGCTTTCTTT. Amino acid sequence: CASSETSQNTEAFF.

The chain links TRBV2 to TRBJ2-7; 9 positions agree with TRBD1. This CDR3 region has 15 residues. The J segment lost 2 bases and the V segment lost 5 bases, leaving 7 bases of the junction unmatched. Germline CDR1 SNHLY, CDR2 FYNNEI. The CDR3 bases are TGTGCCAGCAGTATCGGGACAGGGAGCACCTACGAGCAGTACTTC. Protein: CASSIGTGSTYEQYF.